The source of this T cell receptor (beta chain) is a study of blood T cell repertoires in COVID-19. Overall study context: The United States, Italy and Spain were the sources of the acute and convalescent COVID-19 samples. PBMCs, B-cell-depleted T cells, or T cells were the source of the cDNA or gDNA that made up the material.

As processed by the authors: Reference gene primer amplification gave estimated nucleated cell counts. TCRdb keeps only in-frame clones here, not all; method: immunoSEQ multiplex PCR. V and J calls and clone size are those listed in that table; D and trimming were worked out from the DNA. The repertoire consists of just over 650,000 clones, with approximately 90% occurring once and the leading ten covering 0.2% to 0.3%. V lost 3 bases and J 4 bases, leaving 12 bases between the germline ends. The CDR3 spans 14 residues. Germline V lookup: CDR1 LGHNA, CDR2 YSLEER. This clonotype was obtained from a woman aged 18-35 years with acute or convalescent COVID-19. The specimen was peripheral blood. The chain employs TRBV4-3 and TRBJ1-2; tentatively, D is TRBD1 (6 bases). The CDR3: CASSQETGPYGYTF. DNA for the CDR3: TGCGCCAGCAGCCAGGAGACAGGACCCTATGGCTACACCTTC.